These T cell receptor beta chains were read from a single sample in a study of blood T cell repertoires in COVID-19. Using immunoSEQ multiplex PCR, the repertoire was profiled, and TCRdb retains in-frame clones only, with some absent. The repertoire consists of under 150,000 clones, with approximately 77% occurring once and the leading ten covering over 15%. Sequenced input: peripheral blood. Receptors were obtained from a man older than 75 with acute or convalescent COVID-19. Each CDR3 is given with its conserved first and last residue. Fields, in order: clone size, D gene, J gene, V gene, CDR3 DNA, CDR3 protein. A D gene is named only where the DNA matches it firmly. Size is stated for part of the rows, as once, few or many counts, or as a class when the clone is expanded.

-,-,TRBJ2-7,TRBV7-8,TGTGCCAGCAGCCTAGCCCGGGACGAGCAGTACTTC,CASSLARDEQYF
-,-,TRBJ2-7,TRBV7-2,TGTGCCAGCAGCTTGGCAGGGGACACTTGGAGCTCCTACGAGCAGTACTTC,CASSLAGDTWSSYEQYF
-,-,TRBJ2-7,TRBV9,TGTGCCAGCAGCGTGACTCCTAGGGGCGGCTCCTACGAGCAGTACTTC,CASSVTPRGGSYEQYF
-,TRBD1,TRBJ1-1,TRBV6-6,TGTGCCAGCAGGGGACAGGGAGGGGGCACTGAAGCTTTCTTT,CASRGQGGGTEAFF
-,-,TRBJ1-4,TRBV2,TGTGCCAGCAGTGAAGAAGGGGGAACTAATGAAAAACTGTTTTTT,CASSEEGGTNEKLFF
few,-,TRBJ2-2,TRBV10-3,TGTGCCATCAGTGGCCCAGGGGGGACCGGGGAGCTGTTTTTT,CAISGPGGTGELFF
-,-,TRBJ2-1,TRBV10-3,TGTGCCATCAGTGTGGGCAGTTACAATGAGCAGTTCTTC,CAISVGSYNEQFF
-,TRBD2,TRBJ2-1,TRBV14,TGTGCCAGCAGCCAAGATCTAGCGGTATATGAGCAGTTCTTC,CASSQDLAVYEQFF
-,TRBD1,TRBJ1-5,TRBV28,TGTGCCAGCAGTTTACCAGGGGGCGTTAATCAGCCCCAGCATTTT,CASSLPGGVNQPQHF
-,TRBD1,TRBJ2-3,TRBV5-4,TGTGCCAGCAGCGCAGGACAGGTAGATACGCAGTATTTT,CASSAGQVDTQYF
-,-,TRBJ2-7,TRBV5-1,TGCGCCAGCAGCTTGTCGTCAGGAAGCTCCTACGAGCAGTACTTC,CASSLSSGSSYEQYF
-,-,TRBJ2-3,TRBV3-1/TRBV3-2,TGTGCCAGCAGCCGTGGACAGTCTAGCACAGATACGCAGTATTTT,CASSRGQSSTDTQYF
-,TRBD2,TRBJ2-2,TRBV27,TGTGCCAGCAGTCCCGGGACTAGCGGGGGGAGATCCGGGGAGCTGTTTTTT,CASSPGTSGGRSGELFF
-,TRBD2,TRBJ2-4,TRBV3-1/TRBV3-2,TGTGCCAGCAGCTCCCCCCAGCGGGGGGGTTCGCGGGACATTCAGTACTTC,CASSSPQRGGSRDIQYF
-,TRBD2,TRBJ2-2,TRBV5-1,TGCGCCAGCAGCCCACAGCGGGGGGGCACCGGGGAGCTGTTTTTT,CASSPQRGGTGELFF
-,TRBD2,TRBJ2-7,TRBV7-2,TGTGCCAGCAGCCGGGGAGGGAGCTCCTACGAGCAGTACTTC,CASSRGGSSYEQYF
-,-,TRBJ2-7,TRBV9,TGTGCCAGCAGCGTAGCTGACAGTACCTACGAGCAGTACTTC,CASSVADSTYEQYF
-,-,TRBJ2-6,TRBV28,TGTGCCAGCAGTTCCCCCTCATCAGGGGGGGCCAACGTCCTGACTTTC,CASSSPSSGGANVLTF
-,TRBD1,TRBJ2-1,TRBV6-5,TGTGCCAGCAGGGGGGGACAGGGGATCGGTGAGCAGTTCTTC,CASRGGQGIGEQFF
-,-,TRBJ1-2,TRBV30,TGTGCCTGGAGTGTACCAGGGCCCCGGATCTATGGCTACACCTTC,CAWSVPGPRIYGYTF
-,-,TRBJ1-6,TRBV18,TGTGCCAGCTCACCAAGGGACATTGGGACGTTAAGGAATTCACCCCTCCACTTT,CASSPRDIGTLRNSPLHF
-,-,TRBJ1-2,TRBV5-8,TGTGCCAGCAGCTTGGTCAGCGGTGGCGGCTACACCTTC,CASSLVSGGGYTF
-,TRBD1,TRBJ1-2,TRBV4-1,TGCGCCAGCAGCCAAGATCTTGGACAGGGCTATGGCTACACCTTC,CASSQDLGQGYGYTF
few,-,TRBJ1-5,TRBV30,TGTGCCTGGAGTGGGCAGGGAGGTCAGCCCCAGCATTTT,CAWSGQGGQPQHF
-,-,TRBJ2-2,TRBV18,TGTGCCAGCTCACTAGAGAGGAACACCGGGGAGCTGTTTTTT,CASSLERNTGELFF
-,TRBD1,TRBJ1-6,TRBV11-2,TGTGCCAGCAGCCCTCCGGGGACAGGGGGTTTGCGCTCACCCCTCCACTTT,CASSPPGTGGLRSPLHF
-,TRBD2,TRBJ2-4,TRBV6-4,TGTGCCAGCAGGCTAAGGGGAGGACTAGCGGGGGGTCTAGCCAAAAACATTCAGTACTTC,CASRLRGGLAGGLAKNIQYF
-,TRBD1,TRBJ2-7,TRBV5-1,TGCGCCAGCAGCTATAGGGGACAGCCCGGCGAGCAGTACTTC,CASSYRGQPGEQYF
once,-,TRBJ1-5,TRBV27,TGTGCCAGCAGTCCCTTACCCCCCTCCGGGACAAATAGCAATCAGCCCCAGCATTTT,CASSPLPPSGTNSNQPQHF
-,TRBD2,TRBJ2-3,TRBV7-2,TGTGCCAGCAGCTTAGAGGCTAGCGGTTATGCCACAGATACGCAGTATTTT,CASSLEASGYATDTQYF
many,TRBD1,TRBJ1-1,TRBV7-8,TGTGCCAGCAGCCAAACCGACAGGGGACCAAAAGCTTTCTTT,CASSQTDRGPKAFF
-,TRBD1,TRBJ1-5,TRBV27,TGTGCCAGCAGCCGGGACAGCCCCAATCAGCCCCAGCATTTT,CASSRDSPNQPQHF
-,-,TRBJ1-5,TRBV4-2,TGTGCCAGCAGCCAAGATGTGCAGGGGTCGAAGCAGCCCCAGCATTTT,CASSQDVQGSKQPQHF
-,-,TRBJ2-4,TRBV3-1/TRBV3-2,TGTGCCAGCAGTTCCGGACAGAGGAACATTCAGTACTTC,CASSSGQRNIQYF
-,-,TRBJ1-3,TRBV18,TGTGCCAGCTCACCACGGAACAGGGATGGAAACACCATATATTTT,CASSPRNRDGNTIYF
-,-,TRBJ2-3,TRBV3-1/TRBV3-2,TGTGCCAGCAGCCAAGATAGTTATAAGACAGATACGCAGTATTTT,CASSQDSYKTDTQYF
-,-,TRBJ1-6,TRBV9,TGTGCCAGCAGCGTAGCAGGGGACCCCAATAATTCACCCCTCCACTTT,CASSVAGDPNNSPLHF
-,TRBD1,TRBJ2-3,TRBV5-6,TGTGCCAGCAGCTTGGCCCCCCGGGACAGCTTAGCAATGAATGCGCAGTATTTT,CASSLAPRDSLAMNAQYF
-,-,TRBJ1-3,TRBV9,TGTGCCAGTTCCGGTAGCACTGGAAACACCATATATTTT,CASSGSTGNTIYF
-,TRBD1,TRBJ1-3,TRBV5-1,TGCGCCAGCAGCTTGGCCAGGGGACAGGGGAACACCATATATTTT,CASSLARGQGNTIYF
-,-,TRBJ2-1,TRBV7-7,TGTGCCAGCAGCTTAGCGCTCAACGGGGGTGAGCAGTTCTTC,CASSLALNGGEQFF
-,-,TRBJ1-2,TRBV4-1,TGCGCCAGCAGCCAAGATGGGCTGGGGCGAAGTGGTGGCTACACCTTC,CASSQDGLGRSGGYTF
few,-,TRBJ2-1,TRBV7-2,TGTGCCAGCAGCTTAGGGAGGGGGCTCACCTACAATGAGCAGTTCTTC,CASSLGRGLTYNEQFF
-,TRBD1,TRBJ2-5,TRBV28,TGTGCCAGCAGTTTACCACAGGGGACCTACCAAGAGACCCAGTACTTC,CASSLPQGTYQETQYF
-,TRBD1,TRBJ2-2,TRBV7-2,TGTGCCAGCAGCCAGAGGGGGACAGGGGCCGGCACCGGGGAGCTGTTTTTT,CASSQRGTGAGTGELFF
-,TRBD1,TRBJ1-5,TRBV18,TGTGCCAGCTCGCAACAGGGGTCGGATCAGCCCCAGCATTTT,CASSQQGSDQPQHF
-,TRBD1,TRBJ1-1,TRBV3-1/TRBV3-2,TGTGCCAGCAGCCAACTCGACAGGGCGACTTTCTTT,CASSQLDRATFF
-,-,TRBJ2-7,TRBV2,TGTGCCAGCAGTGGACAGTCCCACGAGCAGTACTTC,CASSGQSHEQYF
-,TRBD2,TRBJ2-5,TRBV7-2,TGTGCCAGCAGCTCGGGACTAGCGGGGGTTGGCAGTTACTTC,CASSSGLAGVGSYF
-,-,TRBJ2-4,TRBV19,TGTGCCACCCGAGAGTCCGGGTTAGCCAAAAACATTCAGTACTTC,CATRESGLAKNIQYF
-,TRBD1,TRBJ2-5,TRBV6-1,TGTGCCAGCAGTGAGGGGGACAGGGGGCGCGAGGAGACCCAGTACTTC,CASSEGDRGREETQYF
-,-,TRBJ2-3,TRBV5-1,TGCGCCAGCAGCCAGGGAACATCCACAGATACGCAGTATTTT,CASSQGTSTDTQYF
once,-,TRBJ1-5,TRBV29-1,TGCAGCGTTGGGCGGGACAGCAATCAGCCCCAGCATTTT,CSVGRDSNQPQHF
-,-,TRBJ1-6,TRBV10-3,TGTGCCATCAGCCCAGTGGGCTCACCCCTCCACTTT,CAISPVGSPLHF
-,-,TRBJ1-2,TRBV2,TGTGCCAGCAACCAAAGGGGGGGGCGAGGCTACACCTTC,CASNQRGGRGYTF